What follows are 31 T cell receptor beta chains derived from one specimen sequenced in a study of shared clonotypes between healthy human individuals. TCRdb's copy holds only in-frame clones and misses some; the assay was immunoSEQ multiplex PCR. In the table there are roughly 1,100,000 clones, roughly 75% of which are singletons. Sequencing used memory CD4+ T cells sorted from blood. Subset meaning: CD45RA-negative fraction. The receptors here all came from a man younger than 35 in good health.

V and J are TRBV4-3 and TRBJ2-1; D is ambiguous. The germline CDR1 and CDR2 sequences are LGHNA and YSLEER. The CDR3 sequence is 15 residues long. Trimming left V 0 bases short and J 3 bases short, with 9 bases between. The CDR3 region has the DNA TGCGCCAGCAGCCAAGATCCGGCTAGCTACAATGAGCAGTTCTTC. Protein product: CASSQDPASYNEQFF.

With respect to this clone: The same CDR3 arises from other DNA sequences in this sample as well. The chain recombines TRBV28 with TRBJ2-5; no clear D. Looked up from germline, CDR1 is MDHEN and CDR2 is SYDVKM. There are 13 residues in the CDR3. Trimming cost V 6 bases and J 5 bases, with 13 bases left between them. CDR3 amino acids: CASSPSGVETQYF. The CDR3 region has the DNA TGTGCCAGCAGCCCCTCGGGCGTGGAGACCCAGTACTTC.

Here the CDR3 DNA reads TGTGCCAGCAGCATCCGGGACAGGGTCACAGATACGCAGTATTTT. Amino acids: CASSIRDRVTDTQYF. This rearrangement joins TRBV7-8 to TRBJ2-3; the match to TRBD1 covers 9 bases. Germline assignment: CDR1 SGHVS and CDR2 FQNEAQ. This CDR3 contains 15 residues. V lost 5 bases, J lost 2 bases, and 5 bases stayed unmatched.

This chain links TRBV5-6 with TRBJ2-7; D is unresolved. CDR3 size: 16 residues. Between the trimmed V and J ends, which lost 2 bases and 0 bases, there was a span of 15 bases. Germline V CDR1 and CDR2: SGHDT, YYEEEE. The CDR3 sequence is CASSFIDRRSSYEQYF. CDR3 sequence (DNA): TGTGCCAGCAGCTTCATAGATCGTCGGTCCTCCTACGAGCAGTACTTC.

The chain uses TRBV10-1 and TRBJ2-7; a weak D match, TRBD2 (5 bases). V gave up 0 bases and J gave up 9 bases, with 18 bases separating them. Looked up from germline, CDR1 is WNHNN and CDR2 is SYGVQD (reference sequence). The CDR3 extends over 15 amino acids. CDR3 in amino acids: CASSESMRDFGGQYF. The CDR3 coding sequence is TGCGCCAGCAGTGAGTCTATGCGAGATTTTGGAGGGCAGTACTTC.

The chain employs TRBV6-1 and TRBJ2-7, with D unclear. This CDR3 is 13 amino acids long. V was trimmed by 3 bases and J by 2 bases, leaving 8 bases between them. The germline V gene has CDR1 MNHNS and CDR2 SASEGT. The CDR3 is CASSETIAYEQYF. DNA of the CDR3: TGTGCCAGCAGTGAGACAATAGCCTACGAGCAGTACTTC.

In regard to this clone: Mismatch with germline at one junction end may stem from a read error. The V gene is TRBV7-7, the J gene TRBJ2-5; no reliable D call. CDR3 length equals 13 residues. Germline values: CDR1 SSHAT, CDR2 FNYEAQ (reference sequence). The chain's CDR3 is CASSSSMVETQYF. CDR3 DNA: TGTGCTAGCAGCTCCTCCATGGTAGAGACCCAGTACTTC.

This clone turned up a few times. CDR3 sequence (DNA): TGTGCCAGCAGCCCCAACAGACCGAACACCGGGGAGCTGTTTTTT. Protein: CASSPNRPNTGELFF. The V gene is TRBV11-2, the J gene TRBJ2-2, with unresolved D. The germline V gene has CDR1 SGHAT and CDR2 FQNNGV. The CDR3 is made up of 15 amino acids. With 5 bases removed from V and 0 bases from J, the gap between germline ends came to 10 bases.

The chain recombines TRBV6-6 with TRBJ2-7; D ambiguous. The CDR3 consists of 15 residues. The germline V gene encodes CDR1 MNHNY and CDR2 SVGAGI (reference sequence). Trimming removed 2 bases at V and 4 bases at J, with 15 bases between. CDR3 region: CASSYTELGAYEQYF. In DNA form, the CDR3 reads TGTGCCAGCAGTTACACCGAGCTAGGCGCATACGAGCAGTACTTC.

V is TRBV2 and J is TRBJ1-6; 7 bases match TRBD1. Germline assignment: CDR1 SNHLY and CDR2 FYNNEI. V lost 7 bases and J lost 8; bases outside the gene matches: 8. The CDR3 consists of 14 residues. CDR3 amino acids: CASNHNGQDSPLHF. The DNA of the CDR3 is TGTGCCAGCAACCACAATGGACAGGATTCACCCCTCCACTTT.

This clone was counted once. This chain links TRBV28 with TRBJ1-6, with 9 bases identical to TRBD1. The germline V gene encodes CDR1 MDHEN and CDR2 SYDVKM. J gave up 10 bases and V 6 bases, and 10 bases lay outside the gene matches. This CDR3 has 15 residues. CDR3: CASSVNNRGQSPLHF. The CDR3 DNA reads TGTGCCAGCAGCGTAAACAACAGGGGGCAATCACCCCTCCACTTT. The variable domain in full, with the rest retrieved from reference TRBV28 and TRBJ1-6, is DVKVTQSSRYLVKRTGEKVFLECVQDMDHENMFWYRQDPGLGLRLIYFSYDVKMKEKGDIPEGYSVSREKKERFSLILESASTNQTSMYLCASSVNNRGQSPLHFGNGTRLTVT.

CDR3 DNA: TGTGCCAGCAGCGAGAGGGGTGGGACCGGGGAGCTGTTTTTT. Its translation is CASSERGGTGELFF. The chain has TRBV11-3 and TRBJ2-2; perhaps D is TRBD1 or TRBD2 (5 bases each). This CDR3 is built from 14 residues. Trimming took 5 bases from V and 5 from J, leaving 12 bases between them. Looked up from germline, CDR1 is SGHNT and CDR2 is YENEEA.

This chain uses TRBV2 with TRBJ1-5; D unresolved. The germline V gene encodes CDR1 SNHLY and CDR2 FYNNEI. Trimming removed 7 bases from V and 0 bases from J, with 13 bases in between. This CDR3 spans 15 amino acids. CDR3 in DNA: TGTGCCAGCACGAACGGCGAATATAGCAATCAGCCCCAGCATTTT. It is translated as CASTNGEYSNQPQHF.

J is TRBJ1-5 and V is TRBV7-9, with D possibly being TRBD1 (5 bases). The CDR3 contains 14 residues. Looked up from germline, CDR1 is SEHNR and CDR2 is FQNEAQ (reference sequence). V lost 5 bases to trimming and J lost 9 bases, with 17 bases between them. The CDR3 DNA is TGTGCCAGCAGCCAACCGGGACCAGCCGGGCCCCAGCATTTT. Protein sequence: CASSQPGPAGPQHF.

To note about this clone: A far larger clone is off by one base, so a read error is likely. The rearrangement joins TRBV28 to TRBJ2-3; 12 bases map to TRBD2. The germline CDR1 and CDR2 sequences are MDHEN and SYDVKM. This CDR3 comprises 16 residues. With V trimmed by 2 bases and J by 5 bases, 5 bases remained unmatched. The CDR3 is CASSLLAGGRGDTQYF. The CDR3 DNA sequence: TGTGCCAGCAGTTTACTAGCGGGGGGGCGGGGAGATACGCAGTATTTT.

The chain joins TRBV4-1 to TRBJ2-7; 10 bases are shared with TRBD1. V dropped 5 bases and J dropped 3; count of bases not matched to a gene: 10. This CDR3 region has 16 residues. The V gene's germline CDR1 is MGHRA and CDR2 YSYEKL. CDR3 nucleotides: TGCGCCAGCAGCTCGAAAATGGACAGGGGGGTCTACGAGCAGTACTTC. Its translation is CASSSKMDRGVYEQYF.

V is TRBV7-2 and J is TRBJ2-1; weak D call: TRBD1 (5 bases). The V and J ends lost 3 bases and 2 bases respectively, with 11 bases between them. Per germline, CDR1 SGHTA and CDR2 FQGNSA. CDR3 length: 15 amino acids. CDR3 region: CASSLAREAYNEQFF. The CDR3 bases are TGTGCCAGCAGCTTGGCCAGGGAAGCCTACAATGAGCAGTTCTTC. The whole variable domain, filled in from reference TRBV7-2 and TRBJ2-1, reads GAGVSQSPSNKVTEKGKDVELRCDPISGHTALYWYRQSLGQGLEFLIYFQGNSAPDKSGLPSDRFSAERTGGSVSTLTIQRTQQEDSAVYLCASSLAREAYNEQFFGPGTRLTVL.

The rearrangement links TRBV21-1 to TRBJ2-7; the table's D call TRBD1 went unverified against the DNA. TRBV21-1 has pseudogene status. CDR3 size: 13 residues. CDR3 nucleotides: TGTGCCAGCAGCAGGGGGCTCACCTACGAGCAGTACTTC. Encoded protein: CASSRGLTYEQYF.

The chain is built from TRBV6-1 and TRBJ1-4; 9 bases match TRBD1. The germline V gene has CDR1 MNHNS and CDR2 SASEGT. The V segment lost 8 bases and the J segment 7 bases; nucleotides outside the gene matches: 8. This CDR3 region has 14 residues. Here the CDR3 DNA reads TGTGCCAGCTCCCGGGACAGGGACGCTGAAAAACTGTTTTTT. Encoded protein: CASSRDRDAEKLFF.

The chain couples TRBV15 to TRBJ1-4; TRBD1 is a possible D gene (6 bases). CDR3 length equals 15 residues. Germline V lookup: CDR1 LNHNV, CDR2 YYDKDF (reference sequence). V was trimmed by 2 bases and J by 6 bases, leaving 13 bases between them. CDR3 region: CATSRWDGGYEKLFF. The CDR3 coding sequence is TGTGCCACCAGCAGATGGGACGGGGGCTATGAAAAACTGTTTTTT. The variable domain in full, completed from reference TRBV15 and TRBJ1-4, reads DAMVIQNPRYQVTQFGKPVTLSCSQTLNHNVMYWYQQKSSQAPKLLFHYYDKDFNNEADTPDNFQSRRPNTSFCFLDIRSPGLGDTAMYLCATSRWDGGYEKLFFGSGTQLSVL.

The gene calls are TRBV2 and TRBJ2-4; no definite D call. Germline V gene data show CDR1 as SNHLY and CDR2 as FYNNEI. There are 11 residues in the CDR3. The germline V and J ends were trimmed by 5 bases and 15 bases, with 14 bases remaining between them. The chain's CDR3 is CASSRSSISYF. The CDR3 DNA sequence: TGTGCCAGCAGTAGATCCTCAATTTCGTACTTC.

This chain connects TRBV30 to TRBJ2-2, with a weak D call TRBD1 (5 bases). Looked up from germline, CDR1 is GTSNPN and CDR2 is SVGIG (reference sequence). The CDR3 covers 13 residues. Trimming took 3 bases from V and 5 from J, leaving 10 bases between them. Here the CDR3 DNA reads TGTGCCTGGAGGTCTTCAGGGACCGGGGAGCTGTTTTTT. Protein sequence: CAWRSSGTGELFF.

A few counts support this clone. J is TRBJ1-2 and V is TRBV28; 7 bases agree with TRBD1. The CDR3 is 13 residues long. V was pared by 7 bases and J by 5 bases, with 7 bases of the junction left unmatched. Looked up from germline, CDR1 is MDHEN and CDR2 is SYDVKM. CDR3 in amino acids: CASIQGTAYGYTF. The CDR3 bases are TGTGCCAGCATCCAAGGGACAGCTTATGGCTACACCTTC.

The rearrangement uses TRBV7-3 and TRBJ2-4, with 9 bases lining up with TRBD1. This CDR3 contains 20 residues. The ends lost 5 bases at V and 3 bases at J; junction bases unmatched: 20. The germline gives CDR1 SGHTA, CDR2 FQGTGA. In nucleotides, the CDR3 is TGTGCCAGCAGCCCAAAGACGGACAGGGGAGGTAACAGTATCAAAAACATTCAGTACTTC. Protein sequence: CASSPKTDRGGNSIKNIQYF.

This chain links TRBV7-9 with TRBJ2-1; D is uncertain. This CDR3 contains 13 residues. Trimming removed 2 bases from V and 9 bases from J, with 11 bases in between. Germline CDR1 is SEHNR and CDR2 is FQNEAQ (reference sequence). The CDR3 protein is CASSLLSAGEQFF. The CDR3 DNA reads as TGTGCCAGCAGCTTATTGTCAGCTGGTGAGCAGTTCTTC.

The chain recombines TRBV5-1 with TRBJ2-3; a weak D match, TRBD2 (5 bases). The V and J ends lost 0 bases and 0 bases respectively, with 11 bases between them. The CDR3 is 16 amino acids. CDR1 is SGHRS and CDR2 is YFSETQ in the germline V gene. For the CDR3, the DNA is TGCGCCAGCAGCTTGGAATTGCGGGCGAGCACAGATACGCAGTATTTT. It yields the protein CASSLELRASTDTQYF.

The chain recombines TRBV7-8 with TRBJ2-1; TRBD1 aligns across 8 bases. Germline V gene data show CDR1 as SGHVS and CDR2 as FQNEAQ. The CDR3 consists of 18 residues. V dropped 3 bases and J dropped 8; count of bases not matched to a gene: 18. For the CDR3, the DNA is TGTGCCAGCAGCTTTAAGATATTGAGGCAGGGGGCTGGGGATGAGCAGTTCTTC. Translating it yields CASSFKILRQGAGDEQFF.

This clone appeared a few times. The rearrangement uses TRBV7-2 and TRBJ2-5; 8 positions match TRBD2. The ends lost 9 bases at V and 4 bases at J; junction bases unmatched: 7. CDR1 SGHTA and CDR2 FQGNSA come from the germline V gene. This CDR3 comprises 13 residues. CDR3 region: CASTAGVRETQYF. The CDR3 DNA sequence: TGTGCCAGTACAGCGGGAGTTAGAGAGACCCAGTACTTC. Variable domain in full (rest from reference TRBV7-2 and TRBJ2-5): GAGVSQSPSNKVTEKGKDVELRCDPISGHTALYWYRQSLGQGLEFLIYFQGNSAPDKSGLPSDRFSAERTGGSVSTLTIQRTQQEDSAVYLCASTAGVRETQYFGPGTRLLVL.

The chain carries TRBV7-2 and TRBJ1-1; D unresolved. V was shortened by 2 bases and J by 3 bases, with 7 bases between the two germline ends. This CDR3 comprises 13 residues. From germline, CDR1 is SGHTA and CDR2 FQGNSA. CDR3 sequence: CASSLIKDTEAFF. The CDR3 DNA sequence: TGTGCCAGCAGCTTAATCAAGGACACTGAAGCTTTCTTT.

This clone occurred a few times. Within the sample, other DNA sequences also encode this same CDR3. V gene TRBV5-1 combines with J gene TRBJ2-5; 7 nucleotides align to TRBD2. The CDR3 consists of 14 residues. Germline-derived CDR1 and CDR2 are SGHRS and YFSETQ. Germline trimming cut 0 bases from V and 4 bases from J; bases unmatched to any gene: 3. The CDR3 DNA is TGCGCCAGCAGCTTGGGCGGGGGATCAGAGACCCAGTACTTC. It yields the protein CASSLGGGSETQYF.

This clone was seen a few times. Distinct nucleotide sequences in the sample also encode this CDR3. The CDR3 region is CASSRGQGSGETQYF. CDR3 bases: TGCGCCAGCAGCCGAGGGCAGGGAAGTGGCGAGACCCAGTACTTC. This rearrangement joins TRBV5-1 to TRBJ2-5, with D perhaps given as TRBD1 or TRBD2 (5 bases each). The CDR3 covers 15 residues. The germline V and J ends were trimmed by 4 bases and 5 bases, with 18 bases remaining between them. Germline V gene sequence: CDR1 SGHRS, CDR2 YFSETQ.